These 30 T cell receptor beta chains share one sample of origin, sequenced in a study of T cell responses to AZD1222 COVID-19 vaccine. Assay used: immunoSEQ multiplex PCR; TCRdb lists only in-frame clones, some missing. This sample has over 100,000 clones; roughly 93% occur once, and the top ten carry around 1%. Here the sequenced sample was peripheral blood, taken 28 days after the second AZD1222 dose. The source is an adult who received the AZD1222 COVID-19 vaccine.

The V and J genes are TRBV7-2 and TRBJ2-7; tentative D call: TRBD1 (7 bases). CDR3 length equals 15 residues. Germline lookup yields CDR1 SGHTA and CDR2 FQGNSA. Trimming took 4 bases from V and 1 from J, leaving 14 bases between them. CDR3 coding DNA: TGTGCCAGCAGCTCCGGAGGGACAGTGTCCTACGAGCAGTACTTC. This encodes CASSSGGTVSYEQYF.

A few counts support this clone. The chain links TRBV2 to TRBJ1-2; D is possibly TRBD1 (6 bases). This CDR3 has 13 amino acids. The germline V and J ends were trimmed by 5 bases and 1 base, with 8 bases remaining between them. Germline CDR1 is SNHLY and CDR2 is FYNNEI. In nucleotides, the CDR3 is TGTGCCAGCAGTAGGGACATTAACTATGGCTACACCTTC. Encoded protein: CASSRDINYGYTF.

The chain couples TRBV16 to TRBJ1-5; D remains ambiguous. CDR1 KGHSY and CDR2 FQNENV come from the germline V gene. This CDR3 is 14 amino acids long. Trimming took off 4 bases at V and 5 bases at J, with 12 bases between the two ends. CDR3 protein: CASSPPGNYQPQHF. CDR3 in DNA: TGTGCCAGCAGCCCCCCCGGAAATTATCAGCCCCAGCATTTT.

As to this clone: Within the sample, other DNA sequences also encode this same CDR3. The chain carries TRBV5-1 and TRBJ2-2, with D maybe TRBD1 (6 bases). V was clipped by 5 bases and J by 6 bases, with 14 bases between them. Germline V CDR1 and CDR2: SGHRS, YFSETQ. This CDR3 has 14 residues. The chain's CDR3 is CASSRGPGAGELFF. The CDR3 nucleotides read TGCGCCAGCAGTCGGGGTCCAGGGGCCGGGGAGCTGTTTTTT.

The V gene is TRBV11-2, the J gene TRBJ2-7; TRBD2 agrees at 7 bases. The germline V gene encodes CDR1 SGHAT and CDR2 FQNNGV. The CDR3 is made up of 15 amino acids. Trimming removed 5 bases from V and 4 bases from J; junction bases left unmatched: 11. This CDR3 reads CASSAKGRANYEQYF. In nucleotides, the CDR3 is TGTGCCAGCAGCGCAAAGGGGAGGGCTAATTACGAGCAGTACTTC. Based on the CDR3 plus reference TRBV11-2 and TRBJ2-7, the full variable domain is EAGVAQSPRYKIIEKRQSVAFWCNPISGHATLYWYQQILGQGPKLLIQFQNNGVVDDSQLPKDRFSAERLKGVDSTLKIQPAKLEDSAVYLCASSAKGRANYEQYFGPGTRLTVT.

V is TRBV7-9 and J is TRBJ2-1; 12 bases line up with TRBD2. The V gene end was trimmed by 0 bases and the J gene end by 8 bases; junction bases not matched to a gene: 14. The germline CDR1 and CDR2 sequences are SEHNR and FQNEAQ (reference sequence). CDR3 length equals 19 residues. CDR3 nucleotide sequence: TGTGCCAGCAGCTTAGCCGGACTAGCGGGAAAGAATCGAAAGGATGAGCAGTTCTTC. This encodes CASSLAGLAGKNRKDEQFF.

V gene TRBV5-4 combines with J gene TRBJ2-2, with 11 bases matching TRBD1. This CDR3 comprises 15 residues. Germline trimming cut 2 bases from V and 5 bases from J; bases unmatched to any gene: 2. The germline CDR1 and CDR2 sequences are SGHNT and YYREEE (reference sequence). CDR3 DNA: TGTGCCAGCAGCTTAGGACAGGGGGCAACCGGGGAGCTGTTTTTT. Its protein is CASSLGQGATGELFF.

V usage is TRBV6-5 and J usage is TRBJ1-2, with D perhaps TRBD1 (5 bases). Germline loops: CDR1 MNHEY, CDR2 SVGAGI. The CDR3 spans 15 residues. The ends were cut back, 11 bases at V and 5 bases at J, with 24 bases in the middle. DNA of the CDR3: TGTGCCTTACAAGCCGATTGGGGGAATCGGTATGGCTACACCTTC. Protein product: CALQADWGNRYGYTF.

The chain uses TRBV2 and TRBJ2-1, with 8 bases lining up with TRBD1. The length of the CDR3 is 12 residues. V was pared by 4 bases and J by 10 bases, with 3 bases of the junction left unmatched. Germline CDR1 is SNHLY and CDR2 is FYNNEI. The DNA for the CDR3 is TGTGCCAGCAGTGTTCGACAGGGGGAGCAGTTCTTC. As protein: CASSVRQGEQFF.

The chain combines TRBV27 with TRBJ2-5; possibly TRBD2 for D (6 bases). The CDR3 runs 13 residues. Germline CDR1 is MNHEY and CDR2 is SMNVEV (reference sequence). V lost 8 bases to trimming and J lost 2 bases, with 12 bases between them. CDR3 coding DNA: TGTGCCAGCGGGACTGCAATACAAGAGACCCAGTACTTC. It codes for CASGTAIQETQYF.

The chain combines TRBV10-2 with TRBJ1-2; TRBD1 aligns across 7 bases. The ends lost 4 bases at V and 4 bases at J; junction bases unmatched: 6. CDR1 WSHSY and CDR2 SAAADI come from the germline V gene. The CDR3 totals 14 residues. The CDR3: CASSATGRRYGYTF. CDR3 sequence (DNA): TGCGCCAGCAGTGCGACAGGGCGGCGCTATGGCTACACCTTC.

This chain joins TRBV4-1 and TRBJ2-7; 11 nucleotides agree with TRBD1. The CDR3 consists of 13 residues. Germline CDR1 MGHRA, CDR2 YSYEKL. The trim removed 5 bases at V and 6 bases at J, leaving 3 bases unmatched. CDR3 sequence reads: CASSYGTGGEQYF. Here the CDR3 DNA reads TGCGCCAGCAGCTACGGGACAGGGGGCGAGCAGTACTTC.

This chain connects TRBV20-1 to TRBJ2-1; the D is unclear. CDR1 and CDR2 (germline): DFQATT, SNEGSKA (reference sequence). Trimming pared 1 base from V and 10 bases from J, leaving 8 bases between. The CDR3 is made up of 11 amino acids. This chain's CDR3 is CSARGVTEQFF. In DNA form, the CDR3 reads TGCAGTGCTAGAGGGGTAACCGAGCAGTTCTTC.

The chain is built from TRBV19 and TRBJ1-2, with D perhaps matching TRBD1 (6 bases). Germline lookup yields CDR1 LNHDA and CDR2 SQIVND (reference sequence). This CDR3 spans 14 amino acids. Trimming left V 5 bases short and J 7 bases short, with 17 bases between. For the CDR3, the DNA is TGTGCCAGTAGTCCAAGTCCAGGGGCGGGTGGCTACACCTTC. As protein: CASSPSPGAGGYTF.

The chain combines TRBV7-6 with TRBJ1-1, with D possibly TRBD1 on 6 matching bases. The CDR3 contains 16 residues. Germline lookup yields CDR1 SGHVS and CDR2 FNYEAQ. Trimming took 2 bases from V and 3 from J, leaving 16 bases between them. CDR3 nucleotide sequence: TGTGCCAGCAGCTTATACGGGGGCTCGACGTACACTGAAGCTTTCTTT. Translating it yields CASSLYGGSTYTEAFF.

The chain links TRBV28 to TRBJ2-7; TRBD1 might be the D (5 bases). CDR1 is MDHEN, CDR2 SYDVKM, per germline. CDR3 length: 17 amino acids. Trimming pared 6 bases from V and 0 bases from J, leaving 21 bases between. The CDR3 coding sequence is TGTGCCAGCAGGGGGCCCCGGTGGGGTCGGAGCTCCTACGAGCAGTACTTC. The encoded protein is CASRGPRWGRSSYEQYF.

The chain uses TRBV7-3 and TRBJ2-3; 12 bases align to TRBD2. Germline values: CDR1 SGHTA, CDR2 FQGTGA. The CDR3 spans 16 residues. V lost 1 base to trimming and J lost 4 bases; unmatched junction nucleotides: 3. The CDR3 protein is CASSLNLAGGPDTQYF. The CDR3 bases are TGTGCCAGCAGCTTAAACCTAGCGGGAGGGCCAGATACGCAGTATTTT.

This sequence joins TRBV28 and TRBJ2-7; TRBD1 matches at 9 bases. Germline loops: CDR1 MDHEN, CDR2 SYDVKM. V was clipped by 7 bases and J by 2 bases; unmatched bases: 9. The CDR3 runs to 15 residues. CDR3 protein: CASTQQGQGTYEQYF. CDR3 coding DNA: TGTGCCAGCACCCAACAAGGACAGGGGACCTACGAGCAGTACTTC.

V usage is TRBV9 and J usage is TRBJ1-2; D call uncertain. The germline V gene has CDR1 SGDLS and CDR2 YYNGEE. The germline V and J ends were trimmed by 4 bases and 5 bases, with 9 bases remaining between them. This CDR3 contains 12 residues. The CDR3 sequence: CASSSSGYGYTF. The CDR3 DNA reads as TGTGCCAGCAGCTCCTCCGGATATGGCTACACCTTC.

The chain couples TRBV28 to TRBJ2-1; the D gene is possibly TRBD2 (5 bases). Trimming removed 6 bases at V and 3 bases at J, with 18 bases between. The germline gives CDR1 MDHEN, CDR2 SYDVKM. This CDR3 spans 16 amino acids. The CDR3 coding sequence is TGTGCCAGCAGGGATTTCGGACTGAGAGTCTACAATGAGCAGTTCTTC. This codes for CASRDFGLRVYNEQFF.

The V gene is TRBV5-1, the J gene TRBJ2-5; tentatively, D is TRBD2 (5 bases). Germline values: CDR1 SGHRS, CDR2 YFSETQ. The CDR3 totals 15 residues. V gave up 4 bases and J gave up 2 bases, with 15 bases separating them. CDR3 sequence (DNA): TGCGCCAGCAGCCCAGGAAGCGGATTGCAAGAGACCCAGTACTTC. Translation: CASSPGSGLQETQYF.

The J gene is TRBJ1-1, the V gene TRBV19; 8 nucleotides line up with TRBD1. CDR1 and CDR2 from the germline V gene are LNHDA and SQIVND (reference sequence). V was clipped by 8 bases and J by 4 bases; unmatched bases: 0. This CDR3 has 11 amino acids. CDR3 in DNA: TGTGCCAGTGACAGGGGCACTGAAGCTTTCTTT. Translating gives CASDRGTEAFF.

The chain recombines TRBV7-9 with TRBJ2-4; TRBD1 matches 10 bases. The CDR3 has 16 residues. V lost 5 bases to trimming and J lost 7 bases; unmatched junction nucleotides: 11. The germline V gene encodes CDR1 SEHNR and CDR2 FQNEAQ (reference sequence). CDR3 amino acids: CASSRAPGTGVNIQYF. The CDR3 DNA follows: TGTGCCAGCAGCCGAGCCCCCGGGACAGGGGTCAACATTCAGTACTTC.

This chain links TRBV5-1 with TRBJ1-1; no firm D call. CDR3 length: 14 residues. V dropped 0 bases and J dropped 1 base, with 7 bases sitting between them. The germline V gene has CDR1 SGHRS and CDR2 YFSETQ. CDR3 sequence: CASSLGLGNTEAFF. CDR3 in DNA: TGCGCCAGCAGCTTGGGTTTAGGGAACACTGAAGCTTTCTTT.

J is TRBJ2-2 and V is TRBV12-3 or TRBV12-4, with D hard to call. The V end lost 6 bases, the J end lost 0 bases, and 5 bases lay between the germline ends. The CDR3 is made up of 13 amino acids. The CDR3 coding sequence is TGTGCCAGCAGGGGGACGAACACCGGGGAGCTGTTTTTT. Protein product: CASRGTNTGELFF.

The chain couples TRBV5-1 to TRBJ2-2, with D tentatively TRBD2 (7 bases). Trimming left V 3 bases short and J 6 bases short, with 12 bases between. The CDR3 covers 14 residues. Germline CDR1 SGHRS, CDR2 YFSETQ. DNA of the CDR3: TGCGCCAGCAGCTCGGGGGGCTTTCCCGGGGAGCTGTTTTTT. Its translation is CASSSGGFPGELFF.

The chain couples TRBV7-6 to TRBJ2-3; 10 bases are shared with TRBD2. Germline CDR1 and CDR2: SGHVS and FNYEAQ. Trimming took 5 bases from V and 1 from J; bases not matched to a gene: 6. The CDR3 spans 16 residues. The DNA for the CDR3 is TGTGCCAGCAGCACTGAGCGGGAGGGCGGCACAGATACGCAGTATTTT. It encodes CASSTEREGGTDTQYF.

The V call is TRBV4-1, the J call TRBJ2-7, with no clear D. The CDR3 sequence is 14 residues long. Germline-derived CDR1 and CDR2 are MGHRA and YSYEKL. V lost 1 base and J 4 bases, leaving 11 bases between the germline ends. This CDR3 reads CASSQVAGTYEQYF. CDR3 nucleotides: TGCGCCAGCAGCCAAGTCGCAGGAACTTACGAGCAGTACTTC.

The rearrangement links TRBV7-8 to TRBJ2-5; D ambiguous. The CDR3 runs 14 residues. Between the trimmed V and J ends, which lost 5 bases and 0 bases, there was a span of 10 bases. Germline CDR1 reads SGHVS; CDR2 reads FQNEAQ. CDR3 amino acids: CASSLRIYQETQYF. The CDR3 region has the DNA TGTGCCAGCAGCCTTAGGATATACCAAGAGACCCAGTACTTC.

This chain uses TRBV11-3 with TRBJ1-2; TRBD1 is a possible D gene (5 bases). V was cut by 4 bases and J by 3 bases, with 18 bases left in between. This CDR3 is 16 amino acids long. Germline assignment: CDR1 SGHNT and CDR2 YENEEA. The CDR3 reads CASSSLGGRPYYGYTF. The DNA for the CDR3 is TGTGCCAGCAGCTCACTCGGGGGAAGACCGTACTATGGCTACACCTTC.